These T cell receptor beta chains were read from a single sample in a study of T cell changes during pregnancy in multiple sclerosis. Some clones are missing from TCRdb's copy, which holds only in-frame ones; the method was immunoSEQ multiplex PCR. The data hold about 100,000 clones, with 85% to 95% observed a single time. The sequencing used peripheral blood, collected in the second trimester of pregnancy. The source is a female donor with multiple sclerosis, enrolled in a pregnancy study. Each CDR3 is given with its conserved first and last residue. The order of the fields is J gene, D gene, V gene, CDR3 protein. The D gene is left open where the match is weak.

>TRBJ2-1|.|TRBV27
CASSLSPSSYNEQFF
>TRBJ2-3|TRBD2|TRBV9
CASSARSGGHADTQYF
>TRBJ2-7|.|TRBV6-6
CASSTSRWSLEQYF
>TRBJ2-1|TRBD2|TRBV6-5
CASSYSAGLGEQFF
>TRBJ2-1|.|TRBV27
CASSLSSGGSYNEQFF
>TRBJ1-1|.|TRBV2
CASSEALPGNTEAFF
>TRBJ2-1|.|TRBV28
CASSLETVYNEQFF
>TRBJ1-4|.|TRBV18
CASSAGTPNEKLFF
>TRBJ1-1|.|TRBV7-6
CASSLGENTEAFF
>TRBJ2-7|.|TRBV23-1
CASSHPRTRETPYEQYF
>TRBJ2-1|TRBD2|TRBV18
CASSPASSSGRGYNEQFF
>TRBJ1-1|.|TRBV19
CASMAKGGTEAFF
>TRBJ2-2|TRBD1|TRBV19
CASSMRDRATGELFF
>TRBJ2-3|TRBD2|TRBV9
CASSATGFSGRTFTDTQYF
>TRBJ2-3|.|TRBV5-4
CASSLGRGLSVEDTQYF
>TRBJ1-1|.|TRBV11-3
CASSLGGGDTEAFF
>TRBJ2-7|TRBD1|TRBV5-8
CASSWRQGIEQYF
>TRBJ2-7|TRBD2|TRBV6-1
CASSDGQRGSYEQYF
>TRBJ1-5|TRBD1|TRBV2
CASSYRGRDQPQHF
>TRBJ1-2|.|TRBV11-1
CASSLMGNGYTF
>TRBJ2-2|.|TRBV19
CASTLPGGELFF
>TRBJ1-6|TRBD1|TRBV15
CATSRDGDSVNSPLHF
>TRBJ2-1|.|TRBV28
CASSSPRGSPTYNEQFF
>TRBJ2-3|TRBD2|TRBV5-1
CASSSNLLAGGRDTQYF
>TRBJ2-7|TRBD1|TRBV5-1
CASSLVQGGIYEQYF
>TRBJ1-1|.|TRBV29-1
CSVERGLNTEAFF
>TRBJ1-2|TRBD1|TRBV7-9
CASSSDFTTGQGAGGYTF
>TRBJ1-5|.|TRBV2
CASSWPGQDSNQPQHF
>TRBJ2-3|TRBD2|TRBV27
CASSFAGTSRSDTQYF
>TRBJ2-5|TRBD2|TRBV7-9
CASSSTSGGAGPQETQYF
>TRBJ1-1|.|TRBV7-2
CASSQRRVNTEAFF
>TRBJ2-3|TRBD2|TRBV4-1
CASSQESGTSGRAERDTQYF